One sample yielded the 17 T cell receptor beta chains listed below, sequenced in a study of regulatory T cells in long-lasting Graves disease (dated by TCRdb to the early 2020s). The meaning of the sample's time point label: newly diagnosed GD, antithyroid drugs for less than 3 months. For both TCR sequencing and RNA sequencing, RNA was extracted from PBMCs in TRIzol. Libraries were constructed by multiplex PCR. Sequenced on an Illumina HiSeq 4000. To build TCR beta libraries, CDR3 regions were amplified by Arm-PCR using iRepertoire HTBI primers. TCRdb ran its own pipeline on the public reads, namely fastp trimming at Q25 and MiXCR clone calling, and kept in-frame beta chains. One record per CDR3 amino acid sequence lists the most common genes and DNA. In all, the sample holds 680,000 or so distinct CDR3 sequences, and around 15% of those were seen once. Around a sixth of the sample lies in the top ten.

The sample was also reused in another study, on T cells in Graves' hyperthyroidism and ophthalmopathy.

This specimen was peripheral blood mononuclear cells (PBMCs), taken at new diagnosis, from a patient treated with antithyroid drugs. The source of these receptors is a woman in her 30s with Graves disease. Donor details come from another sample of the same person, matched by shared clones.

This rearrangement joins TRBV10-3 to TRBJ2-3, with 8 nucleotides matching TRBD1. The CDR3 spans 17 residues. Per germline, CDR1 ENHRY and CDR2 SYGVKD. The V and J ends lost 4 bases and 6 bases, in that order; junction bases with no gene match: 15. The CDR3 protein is CAISGLGDRRSVDTQYF. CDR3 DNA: TGTGCCATCAGTGGGCTAGGGGACAGGAGGTCAGTGGATACGCAGTATTTT.

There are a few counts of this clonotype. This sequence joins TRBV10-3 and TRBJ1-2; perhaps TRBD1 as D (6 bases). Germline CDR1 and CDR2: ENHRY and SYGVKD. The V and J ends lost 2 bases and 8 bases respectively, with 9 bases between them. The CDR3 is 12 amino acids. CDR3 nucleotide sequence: TGTGCCATCAGTGAGGAGGGGGAAGGCTACACCTTC. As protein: CAISEEGEGYTF.

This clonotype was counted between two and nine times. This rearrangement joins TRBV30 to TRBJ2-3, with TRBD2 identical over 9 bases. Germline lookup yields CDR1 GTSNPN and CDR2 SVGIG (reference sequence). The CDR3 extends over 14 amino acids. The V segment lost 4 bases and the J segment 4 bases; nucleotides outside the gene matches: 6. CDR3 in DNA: TGTGCCTGGATTTGGGCGGGAGGGTCAGATACGCAGTATTTT. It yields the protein CAWIWAGGSDTQYF.

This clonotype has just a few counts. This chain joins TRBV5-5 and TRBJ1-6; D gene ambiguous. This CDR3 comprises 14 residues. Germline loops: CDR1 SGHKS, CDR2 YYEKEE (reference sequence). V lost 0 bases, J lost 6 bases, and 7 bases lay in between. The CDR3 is CASSLAPVNSPLHF. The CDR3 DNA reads TGTGCCAGCAGCTTGGCTCCTGTTAATTCACCCCTCCACTTT.

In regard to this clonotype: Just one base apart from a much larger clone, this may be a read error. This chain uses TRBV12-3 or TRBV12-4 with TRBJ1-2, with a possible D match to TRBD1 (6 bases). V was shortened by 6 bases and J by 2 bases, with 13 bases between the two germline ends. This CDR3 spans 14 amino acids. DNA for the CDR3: TGTGCCAGCAGCCCTCACACAGGGAACTATGGCTACACCTTC. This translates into CASSPHTGNYGYTF.

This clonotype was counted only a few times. The CDR3 DNA reads TGTGCCAGCAGCCCCGAAAGACATTCTAACTATGGCTACACCTTC. This gives the protein CASSPERHSNYGYTF. J is TRBJ1-2 and V is TRBV7-9; D is unresolved. There are 15 residues in the CDR3. CDR1 is SEHNR, CDR2 FQNEAQ, per germline (reference sequence). Between the trimmed V and J ends, which lost 5 bases and 0 bases, there was a span of 13 bases.

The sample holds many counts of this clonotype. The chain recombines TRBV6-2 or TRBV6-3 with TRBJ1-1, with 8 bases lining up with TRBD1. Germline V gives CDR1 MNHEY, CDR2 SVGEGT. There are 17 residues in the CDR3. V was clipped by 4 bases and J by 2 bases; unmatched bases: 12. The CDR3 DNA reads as TGTGCCAGCAGTTCCGGGACAGGAGTACTATCCAACACTGAAGCTTTCTTT. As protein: CASSSGTGVLSNTEAFF.

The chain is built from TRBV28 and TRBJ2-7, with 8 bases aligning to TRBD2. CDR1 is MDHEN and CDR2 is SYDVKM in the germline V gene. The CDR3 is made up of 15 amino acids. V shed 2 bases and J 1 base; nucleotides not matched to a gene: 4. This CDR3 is CASSLGTRSSYEQYF. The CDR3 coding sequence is TGTGCCAGCAGTTTAGGGACTAGGAGTTCCTACGAGCAGTACTTC. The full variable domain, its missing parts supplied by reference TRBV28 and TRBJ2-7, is DVKVTQSSRYLVKRTGEKVFLECVQDMDHENMFWYRQDPGLGLRLIYFSYDVKMKEKGDIPEGYSVSREKKERFSLILESASTNQTSMYLCASSLGTRSSYEQYFGPGTRLTVT.

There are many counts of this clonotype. The chain's CDR3 is CASSLPRTGTYGYTF. The CDR3, as DNA: TGTGCCAGCAGCTTACCCCGGACAGGGACTTATGGCTACACCTTC. This chain connects TRBV7-9 to TRBJ1-2, with TRBD1 matching over 8 bases. Trimming cost V 2 bases and J 5 bases; bases outside gene matches: 7. There are 15 residues in the CDR3. Germline CDR1 reads SEHNR; CDR2 reads FQNEAQ (reference sequence). Full variable domain (remainder filled in from reference TRBV7-9 and TRBJ1-2): DTGVSQNPRHKITKRGQNVTFRCDPISEHNRLYWYRQTLGQGPEFLTYFQNEAQLEKSRLLSDRFSAERPKGSFSTLEIQRTEQGDSAMYLCASSLPRTGTYGYTFGSGTRLTVV.

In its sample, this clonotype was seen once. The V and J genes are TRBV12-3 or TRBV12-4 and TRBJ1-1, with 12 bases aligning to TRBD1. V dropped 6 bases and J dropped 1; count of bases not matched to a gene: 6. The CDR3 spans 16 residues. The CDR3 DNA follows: TGTGCCAGCAGCCTCGGGACAGGGGGCGGGAACACTGAAGCTTTCTTT. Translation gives CASSLGTGGGNTEAFF.

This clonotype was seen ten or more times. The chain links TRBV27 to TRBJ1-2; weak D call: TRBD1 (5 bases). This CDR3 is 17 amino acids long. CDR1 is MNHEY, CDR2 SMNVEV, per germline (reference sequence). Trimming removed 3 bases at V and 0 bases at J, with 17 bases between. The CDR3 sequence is CASSFLSGSETNYGYTF. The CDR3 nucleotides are TGTGCCAGCAGTTTTTTGTCAGGGTCAGAGACTAACTATGGCTACACCTTC.

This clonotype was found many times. The CDR3 sequence is CASSRKTGFNGYTF. CDR3 bases: TGTGCCAGCAGTAGAAAGACAGGCTTCAATGGCTACACCTTC. The genes are TRBV28 and TRBJ1-2; D perhaps matches TRBD1 (6 bases). The CDR3 is 14 residues long. Trimming pared 5 bases from V and 6 bases from J, leaving 16 bases between. Germline V gene sequence: CDR1 MDHEN, CDR2 SYDVKM.

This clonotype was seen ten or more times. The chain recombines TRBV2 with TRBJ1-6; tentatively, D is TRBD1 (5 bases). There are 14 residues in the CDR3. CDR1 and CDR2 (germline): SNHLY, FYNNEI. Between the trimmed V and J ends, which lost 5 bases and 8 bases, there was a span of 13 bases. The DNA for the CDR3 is TGTGCCAGCAGTCGATATTCAGGGTATTCACCCCTCCACTTT. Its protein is CASSRYSGYSPLHF.

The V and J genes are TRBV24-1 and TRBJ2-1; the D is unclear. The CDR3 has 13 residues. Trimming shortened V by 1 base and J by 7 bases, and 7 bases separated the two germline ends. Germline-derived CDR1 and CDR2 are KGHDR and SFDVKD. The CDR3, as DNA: TGTGCCACCAGTGATTTAGTGGCGAATGAGCAGTTCTTC. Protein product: CATSDLVANEQFF.

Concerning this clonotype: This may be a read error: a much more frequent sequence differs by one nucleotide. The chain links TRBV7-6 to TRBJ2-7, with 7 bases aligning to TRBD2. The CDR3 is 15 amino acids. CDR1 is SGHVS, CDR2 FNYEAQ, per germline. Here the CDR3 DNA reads TGTGTCAGCAGCCCGCAGCGGGGCTACTCCTACGAGCAGTACTTC. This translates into CVSSPQRGYSYEQYF.

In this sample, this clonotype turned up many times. The CDR3 DNA is TGTGCCAGCAGTTACAACAATGAGCAGTTCTTC. This translates into CASSYNNEQFF. This sequence joins TRBV2 and TRBJ2-1, with no clear D. The V and J ends lost 5 bases and 5 bases respectively, with 4 bases between them. CDR3 size: 11 residues. From germline, CDR1 is SNHLY and CDR2 FYNNEI.

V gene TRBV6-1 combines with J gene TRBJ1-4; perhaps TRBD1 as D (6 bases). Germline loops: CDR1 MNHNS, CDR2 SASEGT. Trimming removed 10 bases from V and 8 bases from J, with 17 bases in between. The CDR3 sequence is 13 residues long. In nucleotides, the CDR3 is TGTGCCACCTTGGGGGCCGTTTTAGAAAAACTGTTTTTT. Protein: CATLGAVLEKLFF.